This T cell receptor (beta chain) was profiled in a study of cytomegalovirus exposure and HLA in healthy donors. The CDR3 runs 12 residues. Germline V gene sequence: CDR1 MGHDK, CDR2 SYGVNS. Trimming cost V 10 bases and J 0 bases, with 7 bases left between them. Researchers ran the PCR with 60 Vbeta and 13 Jbeta primers. Sequencing used immunoSEQ multiplex PCR; TCRdb keeps in-frame clones, though not all of them. The sample consists of roughly 70,000 clones, approximately 70% of them appearing once. This clone showed up just once. The receptor's source is a male donor in good health and CMV-seropositive. Sample: PBMCs. The rearrangement joins TRBV25-1 to TRBJ2-1; D is unresolved. The DNA for the CDR3 is TGTGCCATCTCTACCTCCTACAATGAGCAGTTCTTC. It yields the protein CAISTSYNEQFF.